Below are 4 T cell receptor beta chains sequenced from a single sample in a study of human T cells and chemical hapten exposure. Time point described: patch test 1, 2 weeks after DPC sensitization. As for treatment: therapeutic diphenylcyclopropenone sensitization with weekly scalp DPC. TCRdb re-derived calls from the RACE reads in MiXCR, one entry per CDR3 protein. The table includes over 14,000 distinct CDR3 sequences, over 15% detected once. The sample consisted of whole blood, taken in connection with sensitization to the hapten diphenylcyclopropenone (DPC). The receptors were sampled from a woman in her twenties or thirties with alopecia areata. Some clones in this sample may be carry-over from other donors' samples.

There are a few counts of this clonotype. The J gene is TRBJ2-5, the V gene TRBV2; the D is unclear. The CDR3 is 12 residues long. Deletions cut 7 bases from V and 2 bases from J, with 8 bases between. Germline CDR1 is SNHLY and CDR2 is FYNNEI. CDR3 nucleotides: TGTGCCAGCATTGGGTGGCAAGAGACCCAGTACTTC. Its protein product is CASIGWQETQYF.

This clonotype has a handful of counts. CDR3 sequence reads: CASSLGDGYEQYV. The CDR3 DNA reads TGTGCCAGCAGCTTGGGGGACGGATACGAGCAGTACGTC. The J gene is TRBJ2-7, the V gene TRBV5-6; tentatively, D is TRBD1 or TRBD2 (5 bases each). This CDR3 is built from 13 residues. V lost 0 bases, J lost 4 bases, and 8 bases lay in between. Germline values: CDR1 SGHDT, CDR2 YYEEEE.

Sample share makes this clonotype medium-sized. The chain employs TRBV12-3 or TRBV12-4 and TRBJ1-3, with 10 bases identical to TRBD1. The CDR3 length is 14 residues. V lost 6 bases, J lost 4 bases, and 3 bases stayed unmatched. The CDR3 DNA reads as TGTGCCAGCAGGACAGGGGGCACCGGAAACACCATATATTTT. Its translation is CASRTGGTGNTIYF.

The sample holds many counts of this clonotype. The rearrangement links TRBV3-1 to TRBJ2-1, with D perhaps being TRBD1 or TRBD2 (5 bases each). CDR3 length equals 12 residues. From germline, CDR1 is LGHDT and CDR2 YNNKEL (reference sequence). V dropped 5 bases and J dropped 10 bases, with 12 bases sitting between them. CDR3 amino acids: CASSSGPGEQFF. CDR3 in DNA: TGTGCCAGCAGCTCGGGGCCGGGGGAGCAGTTCTTC.